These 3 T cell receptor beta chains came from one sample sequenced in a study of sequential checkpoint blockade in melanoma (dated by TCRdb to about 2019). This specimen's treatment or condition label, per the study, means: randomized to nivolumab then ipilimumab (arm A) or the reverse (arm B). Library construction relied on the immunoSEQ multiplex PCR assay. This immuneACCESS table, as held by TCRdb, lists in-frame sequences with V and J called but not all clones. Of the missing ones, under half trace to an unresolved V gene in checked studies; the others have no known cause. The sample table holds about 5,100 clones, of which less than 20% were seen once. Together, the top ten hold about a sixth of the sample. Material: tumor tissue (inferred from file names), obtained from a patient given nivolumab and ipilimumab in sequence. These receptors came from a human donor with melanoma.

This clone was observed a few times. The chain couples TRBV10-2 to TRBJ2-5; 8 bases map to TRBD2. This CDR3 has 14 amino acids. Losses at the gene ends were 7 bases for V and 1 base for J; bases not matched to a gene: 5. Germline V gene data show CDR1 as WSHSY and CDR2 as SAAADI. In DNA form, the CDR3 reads TGCGCCAGCACCTGGACTAGCCTCCAAGAGACCCAGTACTTC. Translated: CASTWTSLQETQYF.

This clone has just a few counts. CDR3 coding DNA: TGTGCCTGGAGTATCGGGTGGGGAAGCGCTGAAGCTTTCTTT. This sequence encodes CAWSIGWGSAEAFF. This chain uses TRBV30 with TRBJ1-1; no clear D. Germline V gene sequence: CDR1 GTSNPN, CDR2 SVGIG (reference sequence). V shed 2 bases and J shed 6 bases, with 16 bases lying between them. This CDR3 is 14 amino acids long. Complete variable domain (other parts from reference TRBV30 and TRBJ1-1): SQTIHQWPATLVQPVGSPLSLECTVEGTSNPNLYWYRQAAGRGLQLLFYSVGIGQISSEVPQNLSASRPQDRQFILSSKKLLLSDSGFYLCAWSIGWGSAEAFFGQGTRLTVV.

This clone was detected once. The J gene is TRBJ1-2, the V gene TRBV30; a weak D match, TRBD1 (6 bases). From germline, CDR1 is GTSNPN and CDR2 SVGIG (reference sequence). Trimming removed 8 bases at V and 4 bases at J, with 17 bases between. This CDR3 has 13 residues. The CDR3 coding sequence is TGTGCCAAACAGGGAGCGGGTGGCTATGGCTACACCTTC. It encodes CAKQGAGGYGYTF.